These 28 T cell receptor beta chains were sequenced from one sample in a study of cytomegalovirus exposure and HLA in healthy donors. Researchers ran the PCR with 60 Vbeta and 13 Jbeta primers. Repertoires were generated with immunoSEQ multiplex PCR, while TCRdb's copy carries only in-frame clones and drops some. Of approximately 180,000 clones in the sample, 80% to 85% are singletons; the top ten hold less than 1.1%. Sequencing was performed on PBMCs. The receptors here all came from a woman in her thirties or forties in good health and CMV-seronegative.

This rearrangement joins TRBV19 to TRBJ1-4, with 8 positions matching TRBD1. The germline V gene encodes CDR1 LNHDA and CDR2 SQIVND (reference sequence). The length of the CDR3 is 16 residues. Trimming at V came to 3 bases and at J to 6 bases, leaving 9 bases not matched to a gene. CDR3 loop: CASSIGGTGGYEKLFF. The CDR3 bases are TGTGCCAGTAGTATTGGTGGGACAGGCGGGTATGAAAAACTGTTTTTT.

A few counts support this clone. The chain carries TRBV4-3 and TRBJ1-2; D gene uncertain. This CDR3 is 15 amino acids long. The V and J ends lost 1 base and 7 bases respectively, with 16 bases between them. Looked up from germline, CDR1 is LGHNA and CDR2 is YSLEER. CDR3 in amino acids: CASSQAGPYAGGYTF. The CDR3 DNA follows: TGCGCCAGCAGCCAAGCCGGGCCCTACGCGGGTGGCTACACCTTC.

This chain connects TRBV15 to TRBJ1-5; D is unresolved. V shed 0 bases and J shed 2 bases, with 8 bases lying between them. CDR3 size: 15 residues. The V gene's germline CDR1 is LNHNV and CDR2 YYDKDF (reference sequence). As DNA, the CDR3 is TGTGCCACCAGCAGAGATTTTGGCCGCAATCAGCCCCAGCATTTT. This codes for CATSRDFGRNQPQHF.

This rearrangement joins TRBV11-2 to TRBJ1-4; 8 bases are a match to TRBD1. CDR3 length equals 19 residues. J gave up 3 bases and V 1 base, and 13 bases lay outside the gene matches. CDR1 is SGHAT and CDR2 is FQNNGV in the germline V gene. CDR3 in DNA: TGTGCCAGCAGCTTAGGAAGGCAGGGGGCGCGAGCTCCTAATGAAAAACTGTTTTTT. Translating gives CASSLGRQGARAPNEKLFF.

The chain joins TRBV5-1 to TRBJ2-5; 12 bases match TRBD2. The CDR3 runs to 15 residues. The V and J ends lost 7 bases and 1 base, in that order; junction bases with no gene match: 5. Germline CDR1 is SGHRS and CDR2 is YFSETQ. The DNA of the CDR3 is TGCGCCAGCTTTACGACTAGCGGGGGCCAAGAGACCCAGTACTTC. Its translation: CASFTTSGGQETQYF.

The genes are TRBV6-1 and TRBJ1-2; TRBD1 matches at 7 bases. The CDR3 covers 12 residues. V was pared by 4 bases and J by 4 bases, with 0 bases of the junction left unmatched. Germline V gene data show CDR1 as MNHNS and CDR2 as SASEGT. The CDR3 coding sequence is TGTGCCAGCAGTGGACAGGGCTATGGCTACACCTTC. Translated, it gives CASSGQGYGYTF.

The rearrangement uses TRBV5-6 and TRBJ1-1; D is uncertain. The germline V and J ends were trimmed by 0 bases and 0 bases, with 6 bases remaining between them. Germline assignment: CDR1 SGHDT and CDR2 YYEEEE. This CDR3 has 14 residues. CDR3 coding DNA: TGTGCCAGCAGCTTGGGACACCTGAACACTGAAGCTTTCTTT. Protein: CASSLGHLNTEAFF.

V and J are TRBV19 and TRBJ2-2; the match to TRBD1 covers 8 bases. The junction had 0 bases not matched to a gene; V was cut back by 5 bases and J by 1 base. The CDR3 has 14 amino acids. The germline V gene encodes CDR1 LNHDA and CDR2 SQIVND (reference sequence). CDR3 in DNA: TGTGCCAGTAGTGACAGGGGGAACACCGGGGAGCTGTTTTTT. Translation gives CASSDRGNTGELFF.

This clone was detected only a few times. The chain uses TRBV7-9 and TRBJ2-3, with 8 bases lining up with TRBD1. The V and J ends lost 5 bases and 0 bases, in that order; junction bases with no gene match: 13. Per the germline V gene, CDR1 is SEHNR and CDR2 is FQNEAQ (reference sequence). This CDR3 has 18 amino acids. DNA of the CDR3: TGTGCCAGCAGCCGACAGGGGCCAAACAACCCAAGCACAGATACGCAGTATTTT. Its protein product is CASSRQGPNNPSTDTQYF.

V usage is TRBV6-4 and J usage is TRBJ2-1; 8 nucleotides line up with TRBD2. J lost 8 bases, V lost 2 bases, and 2 bases had no gene match. Germline V lookup: CDR1 MRHNA, CDR2 SNTAGT. The CDR3 sequence is 13 residues long. CDR3 nucleotides: TGTGCCAGCAGTGACCGGGGGGGCCATGAGCAGTTCTTC. This encodes CASSDRGGHEQFF.

This clone was detected only a few times. V and J are TRBV5-4 and TRBJ1-2; 7 bases agree with TRBD1. The CDR3 totals 14 residues. V was clipped by 4 bases and J by 3 bases; unmatched bases: 6. CDR1 and CDR2 from the germline V gene are SGHNT and YYREEE (reference sequence). DNA of the CDR3: TGTGCCAGCAGCGACCGACAGGGAGACTATGGCTACACCTTC. It yields the protein CASSDRQGDYGYTF. Using reference TRBV5-4 and TRBJ1-2 for the parts outside the CDR3, the full variable domain is ETGVTQSPTHLIKTRGQQVTLRCSSQSGHNTVSWYQQALGQGPQFIFQYYREEENGRGNFPPRFSGLQFPNYSSELNVNALELDDSALYLCASSDRQGDYGYTFGSGTRLTVV.

The rearrangement joins TRBV5-1 to TRBJ2-1; 12 bases are shared with TRBD1. The J segment lost 9 bases and the V segment lost 1 base, leaving 11 bases of the junction unmatched. The CDR3 has 17 residues. The germline CDR1 and CDR2 sequences are SGHRS and YFSETQ. The CDR3 DNA sequence: TGCGCCAGCAGCTTGCACCCGGGGACAGGGGGCACCGGTGAGCAGTTCTTC. Translating gives CASSLHPGTGGTGEQFF.

V gene TRBV2 combines with J gene TRBJ2-1; 10 bases map to TRBD2. The germline gives CDR1 SNHLY, CDR2 FYNNEI. Losses at the gene ends were 4 bases for V and 6 bases for J; bases not matched to a gene: 6. This CDR3 contains 15 residues. DNA for the CDR3: TGTGCCAGCAGTGGTGGGCTAGCGGGAGTCAATGAGCAGTTCTTC. This encodes CASSGGLAGVNEQFF.

The genes are TRBV4-1 and TRBJ2-1; 15 bases fit TRBD2. The CDR3 runs to 17 residues. V was pared by 0 bases and J by 7 bases, with 4 bases of the junction left unmatched. Germline values: CDR1 MGHRA, CDR2 YSYEKL. In DNA, the CDR3 is TGCGCCAGCAGCCAAGATTCAGGACTAGCGGGAGGGAATGAGCAGTTCTTC. Amino acid sequence: CASSQDSGLAGGNEQFF.

This chain uses TRBV6-1 with TRBJ1-2; D is unclear. Germline V lookup: CDR1 MNHNS, CDR2 SASEGT. The CDR3 is made up of 14 amino acids. V lost 1 base and J 5 bases, leaving 11 bases between the germline ends. The CDR3 DNA follows: TGTGCCAGCAGTGAAGTAGGCAGGCCATATGGCTACACCTTC. Residues: CASSEVGRPYGYTF.

The chain carries TRBV6-5 and TRBJ2-2, with a possible D match to TRBD2 (5 bases). V was cut by 4 bases and J by 2 bases, with 11 bases left in between. The V gene's germline CDR1 is MNHEY and CDR2 SVGAGI. The CDR3 contains 15 residues. The CDR3 coding sequence is TGTGCCAGCAGTTCGAGACTACTTAACACCGGGGAGCTGTTTTTT. Protein: CASSSRLLNTGELFF.

The chain uses TRBV5-1 and TRBJ2-5; perhaps TRBD1 as D (5 bases). Per the germline V gene, CDR1 is SGHRS and CDR2 is YFSETQ. The CDR3 length is 14 residues. The V and J ends lost 1 base and 4 bases respectively, with 11 bases between them. CDR3 bases: TGCGCCAGCAGCTTGCGCTTCCAGGGAGAGACCCAGTACTTC. Residues: CASSLRFQGETQYF.

V gene TRBV11-2 combines with J gene TRBJ2-1; the match to TRBD2 covers 14 bases. The V gene end was trimmed by 4 bases and the J gene end by 6 bases; junction bases not matched to a gene: 5. The CDR3 is 16 amino acids. Germline V CDR1 and CDR2: SGHAT, FQNNGV. The CDR3 DNA reads as TGTGCCAGCAGCTCGACTAGCGGGAGGGATCGCAATGAGCAGTTCTTC. Encoded protein: CASSSTSGRDRNEQFF.

The V and J genes are TRBV19 and TRBJ2-1, with TRBD2 matching 12 bases. Germline V CDR1 and CDR2: LNHDA, SQIVND (reference sequence). V lost 5 bases and J lost 5; bases outside the gene matches: 7. The CDR3 is 16 amino acids. CDR3 protein: CASSLRLAGADNEQFF. CDR3 coding DNA: TGTGCCAGTAGTCTCAGACTAGCGGGAGCGGACAATGAGCAGTTCTTC.

This clone was detected only a few times. Within the sample, other DNA sequences also encode this same CDR3. The chain employs TRBV7-3 and TRBJ1-2; tentative D call: TRBD1 (5 bases). Germline CDR1 reads SGHTA; CDR2 reads FQGTGA. Trimming cost V 5 bases and J 8 bases, with 24 bases left between them. This CDR3 contains 16 residues. The CDR3 sequence: CASSLRLGGTSRGYTF. The DNA for the CDR3 is TGTGCCAGCAGCCTCCGATTAGGCGGGACCTCGAGGGGCTACACCTTC. Drawing the rest from reference TRBV7-3 and TRBJ1-2, the complete variable domain is GAGVSQTPSNKVTEKGKYVELRCDPISGHTALYWYRQSLGQGPEFLIYFQGTGAADDSGLPNDRFFAVRPEGSVSTLKIQRTERGDSAVYLCASSLRLGGTSRGYTFGSGTRLTVV.

The chain couples TRBV10-3 to TRBJ1-5, with D maybe TRBD1 (5 bases). This CDR3 is 14 amino acids long. V was trimmed by 10 bases and J by 1 base, leaving 14 bases between them. Per the germline V gene, CDR1 is ENHRY and CDR2 is SYGVKD. The CDR3 protein is CATKGDSSNQPQHF. As DNA, the CDR3 is TGTGCCACCAAGGGTGACAGCAGCAATCAGCCCCAGCATTTT.

DNA of the CDR3: TGTGCCACCAGCATAACTAGCGGGAGTAACGAGCAGTACTTC. It specifies CATSITSGSNEQYF. The genes are TRBV15 and TRBJ2-7; 11 nucleotides match TRBD2. J lost 5 bases, V lost 4 bases, and 4 bases had no gene match. This CDR3 is 14 amino acids long. The germline CDR1 and CDR2 sequences are LNHNV and YYDKDF (reference sequence).

The chain links TRBV19 to TRBJ1-2, with D maybe TRBD1 (5 bases). The CDR3 is made up of 14 amino acids. V was trimmed by 5 bases and J by 3 bases, leaving 13 bases between them. Germline CDR1 is LNHDA and CDR2 is SQIVND (reference sequence). The CDR3 bases are TGTGCCAGTAGTCCTGGAGACAGCTACTATGGCTACACCTTC. It is translated as CASSPGDSYYGYTF.

The CDR3 nucleotides are TGTGCCACCAGCAGAGATTGGACGACTAGCAATGAGCAGTTCTTC. Translating it yields CATSRDWTTSNEQFF. This chain links TRBV15 with TRBJ2-1, with a tentative D call TRBD2 (6 bases). The CDR3 consists of 15 residues. Between the trimmed V and J ends, which lost 0 bases and 6 bases, there was a span of 12 bases. Germline lookup yields CDR1 LNHNV and CDR2 YYDKDF (reference sequence). The full variable domain, its missing parts supplied by reference TRBV15 and TRBJ2-1, is DAMVIQNPRYQVTQFGKPVTLSCSQTLNHNVMYWYQQKSSQAPKLLFHYYDKDFNNEADTPDNFQSRRPNTSFCFLDIRSPGLGDTAMYLCATSRDWTTSNEQFFGPGTRLTVL.

The chain links TRBV27 to TRBJ1-5; D gene uncertain. V lost 6 bases and J lost 2, with 14 bases in between. The germline gives CDR1 MNHEY, CDR2 SMNVEV (reference sequence). The CDR3 is made up of 15 amino acids. The CDR3 nucleotides read TGTGCCAGCAGGTTGTGGGCGTCAGGCAATCAGCCCCAGCATTTT. It codes for CASRLWASGNQPQHF.

This chain uses TRBV6-1 with TRBJ2-1; D gene ambiguous. Between the trimmed V and J ends, which lost 6 bases and 3 bases, there was a span of 12 bases. The CDR3 covers 14 residues. Looked up from germline, CDR1 is MNHNS and CDR2 is SASEGT. CDR3 DNA sequence: TGTGCCAGCAGGGCACAGCTTAACTACAATGAGCAGTTCTTC. Amino acids: CASRAQLNYNEQFF.

This sequence joins TRBV7-6 and TRBJ2-1; 7 positions agree with TRBD2. Trimming cost V 7 bases and J 10 bases; bases outside gene matches: 16. CDR1 is SGHVS and CDR2 is FNYEAQ in the germline V gene. This CDR3 comprises 15 residues. The CDR3 reads CASTPRDGRLGEQFF. DNA of the CDR3: TGTGCCAGCACCCCCCGGGACGGGAGGCTAGGGGAGCAGTTCTTC.

As DNA, the CDR3 is TGTGCCAGCAGCTTAGGGGGTACTAGTAACGAGGAGCTGTTTTTT. Translating gives CASSLGGTSNEELFF. The chain employs TRBV11-3 and TRBJ2-2; perhaps TRBD2 as D (5 bases). The CDR3 is 15 residues long. The germline gives CDR1 SGHNT, CDR2 YENEEA. V dropped 1 base and J dropped 10 bases, with 16 bases sitting between them.